A single sample is the source of the 27 T cell receptor beta chains below, sequenced in a study of shared clonotypes between healthy human individuals. Sequencing used immunoSEQ multiplex PCR; TCRdb keeps in-frame clones, though not all of them. The sample records some 300,000 clones, roughly 80% being singletons. The source material was memory CD4+ T cells sorted from blood. The subset denotes: CD45RA-negative fraction. The receptors derive from a man under 40 in good health.

V usage is TRBV4-2 and J usage is TRBJ2-7, with 10 bases that match TRBD2. The CDR3 contains 19 residues. The V segment lost 3 bases and the J segment 2 bases; nucleotides outside the gene matches: 16. Germline V gene lookup returns CDR1 LGHNA and CDR2 YNFKEQ. The CDR3 reads CASSHSLRAGSGGTYEQYF. CDR3 nucleotide sequence: TGTGCCAGCAGCCACTCCCTTAGGGCGGGTAGCGGGGGGACCTACGAGCAGTACTTC.

The V and J genes are TRBV27 and TRBJ2-6; D is undetermined. V lost 6 bases and J 2 bases, leaving 20 bases between the germline ends. CDR1 and CDR2 from the germline V gene are MNHEY and SMNVEV (reference sequence). CDR3 size: 18 residues. CDR3 in amino acids: CASRTFGQLGTGANVLTF. The CDR3 nucleotides are TGTGCCAGCAGGACCTTCGGGCAGCTGGGAACTGGGGCCAACGTCCTGACTTTC.

This chain uses TRBV5-1 with TRBJ2-2, with 7 nucleotides matching TRBD1. The CDR3 length is 16 residues. Per germline, CDR1 SGHRS and CDR2 YFSETQ. J gave up 0 bases and V 0 bases, and 2 bases lay outside the gene matches. DNA of the CDR3: TGCGCCAGCAGCTTGGGGGACAGAGCGAACACCGGGGAGCTGTTTTTT. Protein sequence: CASSLGDRANTGELFF.

The chain uses TRBV18 and TRBJ2-1, with D hard to call. V shed 5 bases and J shed 0 bases, with 14 bases lying between them. This CDR3 is built from 16 residues. The germline CDR1 and CDR2 sequences are KGHSH and LQKENI. CDR3 nucleotides: TGTGCCAGCTCATTACGGTCCCGGAGCTCCTACAATGAGCAGTTCTTC. It is translated as CASSLRSRSSYNEQFF.

The chain couples TRBV27 to TRBJ2-1, with 13 bases fitting TRBD2. V shed 5 bases, J shed 8 bases, and the junction held 9 bases outside the gene matches. This CDR3 spans 16 amino acids. Germline CDR1 MNHEY, CDR2 SMNVEV (reference sequence). The CDR3 nucleotides read TGTGCCAGCAGTCCCCGCACTAGCGGGAGGGCCCATGAGCAGTTCTTC. Translation: CASSPRTSGRAHEQFF.

The genes are TRBV30 and TRBJ2-7; 8 bases line up with TRBD2. The CDR3 is made up of 12 amino acids. Germline V lookup: CDR1 GTSNPN, CDR2 SVGIG (reference sequence). J was trimmed by 7 bases and V by 6 bases; bases with no gene match: 8. CDR3 residues: CACGRALEEQYF. As DNA, the CDR3 is TGTGCCTGCGGGAGGGCCTTAGAGGAGCAGTACTTC.

This chain connects TRBV28 to TRBJ2-7; maybe TRBD2 (7 bases). The CDR3 covers 12 residues. The germline CDR1 and CDR2 sequences are MDHEN and SYDVKM. Between the trimmed V and J ends, which lost 10 bases and 4 bases, there was a span of 14 bases. The CDR3 DNA reads TGTGCCACCACCCGGGGGGCTTACGAGCAGTACTTC. Protein sequence: CATTRGAYEQYF.

V is TRBV7-2 and J is TRBJ2-7; D might be TRBD1 (5 bases). The CDR3 spans 14 residues. Trimming pared 5 bases from V and 0 bases from J, leaving 11 bases between. CDR1 SGHTA and CDR2 FQGNSA come from the germline V gene. The DNA of the CDR3 is TGTGCCAGCAGCCACAGAACAGGCTCCTACGAGCAGTACTTC. This sequence encodes CASSHRTGSYEQYF. Filled out from reference TRBV7-2 and TRBJ2-7, the complete variable domain reads GAGVSQSPSNKVTEKGKDVELRCDPISGHTALYWYRQSLGQGLEFLIYFQGNSAPDKSGLPSDRFSAERTGGSVSTLTIQRTQQEDSAVYLCASSHRTGSYEQYFGPGTRLTVT.

This CDR3 reads CASSLFPGQGQETQYF. CDR3 bases: TGTGCCAGCAGCTTATTTCCGGGACAGGGACAAGAGACCCAGTACTTC. The genes are TRBV5-6 and TRBJ2-5, with 9 bases identical to TRBD1. CDR3 size: 16 residues. Germline V gene data show CDR1 as SGHDT and CDR2 as YYEEEE. J was trimmed by 2 bases and V by 2 bases; bases with no gene match: 7. Using reference TRBV5-6 and TRBJ2-5 for the parts outside the CDR3, the full variable domain is DAGVTQSPTHLIKTRGQQVTLRCSPKSGHDTVSWYQQALGQGPQFIFQYYEEEERQRGNFPDRFSGHQFPNYSSELNVNALLLGDSALYLCASSLFPGQGQETQYFGPGTRLLVL.

V is TRBV11-2 and J is TRBJ2-1, with a weak D call TRBD1 (6 bases). The germline gives CDR1 SGHAT, CDR2 FQNNGV. The CDR3 runs 16 residues. V was cut by 5 bases and J by 6 bases, with 20 bases left in between. The CDR3 bases are TGTGCCAGCAGCACGCCGGGACAAGATATACTCAATGAGCAGTTCTTC. It yields the protein CASSTPGQDILNEQFF.

On this clone itself: This specimen includes other DNA sequences encoding the same CDR3. The V and J genes are TRBV18 and TRBJ2-2; tentatively, D is TRBD2 (6 bases). CDR1 is KGHSH, CDR2 LQKENI, per germline. Trimming shortened V by 0 bases and J by 6 bases, and 8 bases separated the two germline ends. The CDR3 totals 14 residues. CDR3 in DNA: TGTGCCAGCTCACCACCAGGGAGGTCCGGGGAGCTGTTTTTT. This sequence encodes CASSPPGRSGELFF.

The rearrangement joins TRBV27 to TRBJ1-2; tentative D call: TRBD1 (6 bases). Germline V lookup: CDR1 MNHEY, CDR2 SMNVEV (reference sequence). Trimming removed 3 bases from V and 4 bases from J, with 15 bases in between. The CDR3 totals 15 residues. CDR3 DNA: TGTGCCAGCAGTTTCGCCAGCAGGGGAGGCTATGGCTACACCTTC. Residues: CASSFASRGGYGYTF.

The chain combines TRBV9 with TRBJ2-1; D unclear. Germline values: CDR1 SGDLS, CDR2 YYNGEE. V was clipped by 0 bases and J by 1 base, with 2 bases between them. The CDR3 spans 13 residues. This chain's CDR3 is CASSVESYNEQFF. The CDR3 DNA reads TGTGCCAGCAGCGTAGAGTCCTACAATGAGCAGTTCTTC.

The chain couples TRBV7-3 to TRBJ2-3; 11 bases map to TRBD2. In germline, CDR1 is SGHTA, CDR2 FQGTGA. J lost 6 bases, V lost 2 bases, and 10 bases had no gene match. CDR3 length equals 17 residues. CDR3 sequence (DNA): TGTGCCAGCAGCTTAGGGCTTAGCGGGAGGGCCGACGATACGCAGTATTTT. It translates to CASSLGLSGRADDTQYF.

For this clone: A much larger clonotype is one base distant, so this may be a read error. This CDR3 is also generated by other DNA sequences in the sample. V is TRBV5-1 and J is TRBJ2-1, with TRBD2 matching 8 bases. V shed 0 bases and J 4 bases; nucleotides not matched to a gene: 3. The germline gives CDR1 SGHRS, CDR2 YFSETQ. The CDR3 covers 15 residues. In DNA, the CDR3 is TGCGCCAGCAGCTTGGACGGGAGGGGATACAATGAGCAGTTCTTC. It yields the protein CASSLDGRGYNEQFF. Looking up the rest from reference TRBV5-1 and TRBJ2-1 gives the full variable domain: KAGVTQTPRYLIKTRGQQVTLSCSPISGHRSVSWYQQTPGQGLQFLFEYFSETQRNKGNFPGRFSGRQFSNSRSEMNVSTLELGDSALYLCASSLDGRGYNEQFFGPGTRLTVL.

This clone was observed a handful of times. The chain links TRBV11-2 to TRBJ1-2, with D hard to call. CDR3 length: 15 residues. The V gene lost 1 base and the J gene lost 6 bases, with 15 bases spanning the gap. Germline lookup yields CDR1 SGHAT and CDR2 FQNNGV. CDR3 loop: CASSLAQNRNNGYTF. CDR3 coding DNA: TGTGCCAGCAGCTTAGCTCAAAACAGAAATAATGGCTACACCTTC.

This clone was seen a handful of times. The genes are TRBV9 and TRBJ2-5; 11 bases match TRBD2. J lost 2 bases, V lost 3 bases, and 12 bases had no gene match. Germline V lookup: CDR1 SGDLS, CDR2 YYNGEE. This CDR3 has 18 residues. The CDR3 DNA is TGTGCCAGCAGCGAGGGGGTAGCGGGAGGGCCATTACAAGAGACCCAGTACTTC. It specifies CASSEGVAGGPLQETQYF.

The rearrangement uses TRBV7-8 and TRBJ2-1; 10 nucleotides line up with TRBD2. Germline assignment: CDR1 SGHVS and CDR2 FQNEAQ. There are 15 residues in the CDR3. The J segment lost 7 bases and the V segment lost 2 bases, leaving 5 bases of the junction unmatched. The CDR3 nucleotides are TGTGCCAGCAGCTTACTAGCGGGAGATGCGAATGAGCAGTTCTTC. The encoded protein is CASSLLAGDANEQFF.

V gene TRBV7-6 combines with J gene TRBJ2-1; 13 bases map to TRBD2. Looked up from germline, CDR1 is SGHVS and CDR2 is FNYEAQ. This CDR3 has 15 amino acids. With 5 bases clipped from V and 10 bases from J, the junction kept 8 bases outside the gene matches. The CDR3 nucleotides are TGTGCCAGCAGCCCAGGACTAGCGGGAGTTGGGGAGCAGTTCTTC. This translates into CASSPGLAGVGEQFF.

The V gene is TRBV19, the J gene TRBJ1-5; tentative D call: TRBD1 (5 bases). The germline gives CDR1 LNHDA, CDR2 SQIVND (reference sequence). The CDR3 runs to 15 residues. Trimming shortened V by 7 bases and J by 3 bases, and 16 bases separated the two germline ends. The CDR3 nucleotides read TGTGCCAGTACCTTAGACAGTTACGACAATCAGCCCCAGCATTTT. Translated, it gives CASTLDSYDNQPQHF.

The genes are TRBV29-1 and TRBJ2-3; D is unresolved. The germline gives CDR1 SQVTM, CDR2 ANQGSEA. The CDR3 runs 11 residues. Trimming pared 3 bases from V and 6 bases from J, leaving 7 bases between. This chain's CDR3 is CSVDLGDTQYF. CDR3 sequence (DNA): TGCAGCGTTGATTTAGGGGATACGCAGTATTTT.

The chain combines TRBV2 with TRBJ2-5, with 8 bases aligning to TRBD1. The CDR3 totals 14 residues. Germline assignment: CDR1 SNHLY and CDR2 FYNNEI. V trimming: 7 bases; J trimming: 2 bases; junction bases outside the gene matches: 6. CDR3 nucleotides: TGTGCCAGCACCTTTAACAGGGGGCAAGAGACCCAGTACTTC. Translating gives CASTFNRGQETQYF.

The count of this clone is one. The V and J genes are TRBV7-9 and TRBJ2-1; 11 positions match TRBD2. The germline V gene encodes CDR1 SEHNR and CDR2 FQNEAQ (reference sequence). The length of the CDR3 is 17 residues. Losses at the gene ends were 5 bases for V and 0 bases for J; bases not matched to a gene: 6. This chain's CDR3 is CASSPRLAGPSYNEQFF. The CDR3 coding sequence is TGTGCCAGCAGCCCAAGACTAGCGGGACCCTCCTACAATGAGCAGTTCTTC.

This chain links TRBV7-2 with TRBJ2-7; TRBD2 matches 12 bases. This CDR3 spans 14 amino acids. V lost 7 bases and J lost 3; bases outside the gene matches: 4. CDR1 SGHTA and CDR2 FQGNSA come from the germline V gene. CDR3 amino acids: CASTWTSGIYEQYF. The CDR3 coding sequence is TGTGCCAGCACCTGGACTAGCGGGATCTACGAGCAGTACTTC. The complete variable domain, with remaining parts taken from reference TRBV7-2 and TRBJ2-7, reads GAGVSQSPSNKVTEKGKDVELRCDPISGHTALYWYRQSLGQGLEFLIYFQGNSAPDKSGLPSDRFSAERTGGSVSTLTIQRTQQEDSAVYLCASTWTSGIYEQYFGPGTRLTVT.

J is TRBJ1-2 and V is TRBV7-2; D is perhaps TRBD1 (6 bases). The CDR3 loop spans 17 amino acids. From germline, CDR1 is SGHTA and CDR2 FQGNSA. V was clipped by 2 bases and J by 2 bases, with 18 bases between them. The CDR3 DNA reads as TGTGCCAGCAGCTTATCCTTTCAGGGACATCTAAACTATGGCTACACCTTC. Translation: CASSLSFQGHLNYGYTF.

This chain uses TRBV5-1 with TRBJ2-7, with 9 bases lining up with TRBD1. Germline trimming cut 4 bases from V and 4 bases from J; bases unmatched to any gene: 9. The V gene's germline CDR1 is SGHRS and CDR2 YFSETQ. The CDR3 has 15 amino acids. The CDR3 region has the DNA TGCGCCAGCAGCCCGGGGGACAGGGTGGGTTACGAGCAGTACTTC. Translation gives CASSPGDRVGYEQYF.

This clone occurred a few times. One junction end disagrees with the germline gene, perhaps due to a read error. The V and J genes are TRBV2 and TRBJ2-1; D may be TRBD1 (5 bases). Germline values: CDR1 SNHLY, CDR2 FYNNEI. The CDR3 totals 17 residues. The DNA for the CDR3 is TGTGCCAGCAGCGAAGGGGTAGGCAGGCGAATTTTGAATGAGCAGTTCTTC. Amino acid sequence: CASSEGVGRRILNEQFF.